These T cell receptor beta chains were read from a single sample in a study of cytomegalovirus exposure and HLA in healthy donors. Here immunoSEQ multiplex PCR was the method, and the copy in TCRdb shows in-frame clones only, minus some. The sample includes roughly 100,000 clones, 75% to 85% of them seen just once. The material sequenced was PBMCs. These TCRs come from a woman aged 18-29 years in good health and CMV-seropositive. CDR3s include the opening cysteine and the closing phenylalanine or tryptophan. Fields, in order: D gene, J gene, clone size, V gene, CDR3 protein, CDR3 DNA. The D gene is left open where the match is weak. Size tells how often a clone was seen (once, few, many) or the class of an expanded clone, and some rows leave it out.

>NA|TRBJ1-6|NA|TRBV7-2
CASSRDFYNSPLHF
TGTGCCAGCAGCCGGGATTTCTATAATTCACCCCTCCACTTT
>TRBD1|TRBJ2-2|NA|TRBV7-9
CASSLRDRGPSTGELFF
TGTGCCAGCAGCCTCCGGGACAGGGGGCCTAGCACCGGGGAGCTGTTTTTT
>NA|TRBJ2-2|NA|TRBV14
CASSQKEGGSLYTGELFF
TGTGCCAGCAGCCAAAAGGAAGGGGGTTCCCTTTACACCGGGGAGCTGTTTTTT
>NA|TRBJ1-3|NA|TRBV7-6
CASSRSPAHSGNTIYF
TGTGCCAGCAGCCGAAGCCCAGCGCACTCTGGAAACACCATATATTTT
>NA|TRBJ2-2|NA|TRBV5-8
CASSPLGGTGELFF
TGTGCCAGCAGCCCCCTGGGAGGCACCGGGGAGCTGTTTTTT
>TRBD2|TRBJ2-5|NA|TRBV5-1
CASSPHGLAGGETQYF
TGCGCCAGCAGCCCCCACGGGCTAGCGGGAGGGGAGACCCAGTACTTC
>TRBD2|TRBJ2-7|NA|TRBV9
CASSGGIGAGVYEQYF
TGTGCCAGCAGCGGGGGCATTGGAGCGGGAGTCTACGAGCAGTACTTC
>NA|TRBJ1-1|NA|TRBV5-1
CASGLGQNTEAFF
TGCGCCAGCGGTCTCGGACAGAACACTGAAGCTTTCTTT
>NA|TRBJ2-5|NA|TRBV2
CASMGGIQETQYF
TGTGCCAGCATGGGGGGAATCCAAGAGACCCAGTACTTC
>TRBD2|TRBJ2-1|few|TRBV7-6
CASSLLMAGGDNEQFF
TGTGCCAGCAGCTTACTTATGGCGGGGGGGGACAATGAGCAGTTCTTC